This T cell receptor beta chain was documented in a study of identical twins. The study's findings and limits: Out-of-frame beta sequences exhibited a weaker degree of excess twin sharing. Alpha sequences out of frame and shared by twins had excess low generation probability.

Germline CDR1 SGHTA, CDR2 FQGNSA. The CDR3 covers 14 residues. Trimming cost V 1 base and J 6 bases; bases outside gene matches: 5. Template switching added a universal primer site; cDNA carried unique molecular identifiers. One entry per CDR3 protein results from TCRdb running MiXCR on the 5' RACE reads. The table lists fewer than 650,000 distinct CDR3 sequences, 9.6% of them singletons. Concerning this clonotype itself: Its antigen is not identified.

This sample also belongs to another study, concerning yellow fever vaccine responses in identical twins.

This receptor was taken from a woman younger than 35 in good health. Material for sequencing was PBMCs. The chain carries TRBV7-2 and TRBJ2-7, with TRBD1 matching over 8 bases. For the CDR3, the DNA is TGTGCCAGCAGCTTAGGGACAGGGATGATCGAGCAGTACTTC. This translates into CASSLGTGMIEQYF.